The rows below give T cell receptor beta chains drawn from one sample of a study of T cell responses to AZD1222 COVID-19 vaccine. Repertoires were generated with immunoSEQ multiplex PCR, while TCRdb's copy carries only in-frame clones and drops some. Of roughly 200,000 clones listed, about 89% are singletons. Sequencing used peripheral blood, obtained 28 days after the second AZD1222 dose. The origin of the receptors is an adult who received the AZD1222 COVID-19 vaccine. Both conserved end residues are trimmed from each CDR3. The order of the fields is V gene, J gene, CDR3 protein.

TRBV11-1	TRBJ1-4	ASSLGGQQNEKLF
TRBV29-1	TRBJ2-4	SVRVTRQIAKNIQY
TRBV3-1/TRBV3-2	TRBJ1-5	ASSQAYSSFNQPQH
TRBV7-3	TRBJ1-6	ASSSQGAVSPLH
TRBV30	TRBJ1-2	AWSPRSGYT
TRBV12-5	TRBJ2-1	ASGSPLGRISYNEQF
TRBV7-3	TRBJ2-4	ASSLRREGGIQY
TRBV28	TRBJ1-2	ASSLQGTGYGYT
TRBV5-8	TRBJ1-2	ASSPRDAFYGYT
TRBV13	TRBJ2-1	ASSLEGQNYNEQF
TRBV7-3	TRBJ2-2	ASSRQGPPGELF
TRBV4-1	TRBJ2-2	ASSQGPSNRPGGGKPPGELF
TRBV29-1	TRBJ2-1	SGGQGSLGLNEQF
TRBV30	TRBJ2-5	AWSVQIETQY
TRBV11-3	TRBJ2-7	ASSLDRPPADVSYEQY
TRBV14	TRBJ2-7	ASSQAQGPYEQY
TRBV2	TRBJ1-2	ASSDNDSPNYGYT
TRBV6-4	TRBJ2-7	ASSPTGSSYEQY
TRBV24-1	TRBJ1-5	ATSDSYSNQPQH
TRBV7-8	TRBJ2-5	ASSSTSYQETQY
TRBV28	TRBJ2-7	ASKTSGGSYEQY
TRBV11-3	TRBJ2-7	ASSRGSYEQY
TRBV7-7	TRBJ2-1	ASSPGPWASGYNEQF
TRBV28	TRBJ2-7	ASSLEWDSPYEQY
TRBV15	TRBJ2-7	ATSRGDRAHEQY
TRBV2	TRBJ1-3	ASRGNPGNTIY
TRBV20-1	TRBJ1-1	SASSGGMMNTEAF
TRBV5-8	TRBJ1-1	ASSWGQNTEAF
TRBV11-3	TRBJ1-2	ASSSTQGALFGYT
TRBV13	TRBJ1-2	ASSPYREDYGYT
TRBV27	TRBJ2-4	ASSGRGMDIQY
TRBV5-1	TRBJ2-5	ASTGLAGGLETQY
TRBV6-4	TRBJ2-1	ASSYEAYNEQF
TRBV4-1	TRBJ1-5	ASSQVRSGEAGNQPQH
TRBV19	TRBJ1-1	ASITKGLGGAEAF
TRBV18	TRBJ1-5	ASSPAGTGNNQPQH
TRBV4-1	TRBJ1-5	ASSQEGVEPQH
TRBV10-3	TRBJ2-7	AISEGTSGGTYEQY
TRBV19	TRBJ1-5	ASSIRGIQPQH
TRBV15	TRBJ1-2	ATSRALTGLATYT
TRBV4-2	TRBJ1-2	ASSPDPTASYGYT
TRBV19	TRBJ2-7	ASSSGGEGYEQY
TRBV7-2	TRBJ1-1	ASSPQGRATEAF
TRBV7-2	TRBJ2-7	ASSLMDYEQY
TRBV30	TRBJ2-4	ASPGDKNIQY
TRBV5-1	TRBJ1-1	ASSLGLNTEAF
TRBV19	TRBJ1-6	ASRNGQGDSPLH
TRBV5-1	TRBJ1-6	ASSLGPETGSSYNSPLH
TRBV7-3	TRBJ1-1	ASSRLVNTEAF
TRBV6-6	TRBJ2-5	AILGTTGETQY
TRBV6-5	TRBJ1-5	ASSSGGRSNQPQH
TRBV12-2	TRBJ2-7	ASRSPMGRMGPYEQY
TRBV5-1	TRBJ2-1	ASSLAKVGNEQF
TRBV5-1	TRBJ1-1	ASSARTGTEAF
TRBV11-3	TRBJ2-5	ASSLGTPGGETQY